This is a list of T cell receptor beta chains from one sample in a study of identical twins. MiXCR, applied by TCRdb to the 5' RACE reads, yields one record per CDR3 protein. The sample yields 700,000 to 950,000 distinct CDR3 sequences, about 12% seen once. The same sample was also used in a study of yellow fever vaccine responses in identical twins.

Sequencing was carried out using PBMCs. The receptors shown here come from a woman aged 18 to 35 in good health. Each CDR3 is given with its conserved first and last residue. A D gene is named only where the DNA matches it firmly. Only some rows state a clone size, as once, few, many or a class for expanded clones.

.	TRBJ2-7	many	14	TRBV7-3	CASSLWQGPYEQYF	TGTGCCAGCAGCTTATGGCAGGGGCCCTACGAGCAGTACTTC
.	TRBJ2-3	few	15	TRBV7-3	CASSQRGLLTDTQYF	TGTGCCAGCAGTCAAAGGGGTCTCCTCACAGATACGCAGTATTTT
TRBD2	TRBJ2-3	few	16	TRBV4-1	CASSQVGGGPTDTQYF	TGCGCCAGCAGCCAAGTAGGCGGGGGACCCACAGATACGCAGTATTTT
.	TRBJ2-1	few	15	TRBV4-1	CASSPTRGGMNEQFF	TGCGCCAGCAGCCCAACCAGGGGAGGGATGAATGAGCAGTTCTTC
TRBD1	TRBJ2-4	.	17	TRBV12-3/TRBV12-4	CASSLSPGQGPKNIQYF	TGTGCCAGCAGTTTATCCCCGGGACAGGGGCCCAAAAACATTCAGTACTTC
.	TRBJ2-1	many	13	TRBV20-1	CSATSRTYNEQFF	TGCAGTGCTACATCTAGAACCTACAATGAGCAGTTCTTC
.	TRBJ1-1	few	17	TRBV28	CASSLSRVRGYNTEAFF	TGTGCCAGCAGTTTATCCCGCGTCAGGGGCTACAACACTGAAGCTTTCTTT
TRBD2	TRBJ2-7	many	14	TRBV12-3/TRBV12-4	CASSRTSGSHEQYF	TGTGCCAGCAGCCGGACTAGCGGGAGTCACGAGCAGTACTTC
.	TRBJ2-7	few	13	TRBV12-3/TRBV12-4	CASSLQGIYEQYF	TGTGCCAGCAGTTTACAGGGTATCTACGAGCAGTACTTC
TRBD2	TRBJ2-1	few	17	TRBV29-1	CSVEGTGGGGGYNEQFF	TGCAGCGTTGAAGGCACGGGAGGCGGGGGGGGTTACAATGAGCAGTTCTTC
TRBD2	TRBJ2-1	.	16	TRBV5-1	CASRLATSGSFNEQFF	TGCGCCAGCAGACTTGCCACTAGCGGGAGTTTCAATGAGCAGTTCTTC
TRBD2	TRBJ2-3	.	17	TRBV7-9	CASSSLLAGGRTDTQYF	TGTGCCAGCAGCTCCCTACTAGCGGGAGGACGCACAGATACGCAGTATTTT
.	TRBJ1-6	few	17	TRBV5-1	CASSLLRRGWGNSPLHF	TGCGCCAGCAGCTTGCTACGACGGGGCTGGGGTAATTCACCCCTCCACTTT
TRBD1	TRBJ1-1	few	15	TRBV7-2	CASSLFAGGSTEAFF	TGTGCCAGCAGCTTATTCGCAGGGGGCAGTACTGAAGCTTTCTTT
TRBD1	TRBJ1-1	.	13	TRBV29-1	CSVDRGTASEAFF	TGCAGCGTTGATAGAGGGACAGCCAGTGAAGCTTTCTTT
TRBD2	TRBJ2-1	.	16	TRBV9	CASSVGLAASYNEQFF	TGTGCCAGCAGCGTAGGCCTAGCGGCCTCCTACAATGAGCAGTTCTTC
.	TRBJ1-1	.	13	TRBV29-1	CSVAGDMNTEAFF	TGCAGCGTTGCAGGGGACATGAACACTGAAGCTTTCTTT
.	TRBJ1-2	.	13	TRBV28	CASSFVGGHGYTF	TGTGCCAGCAGTTTTGTGGGAGGGCATGGCTACACCTTC
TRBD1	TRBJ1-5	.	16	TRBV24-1	CATSGNRGNSNQPQHF	TGTGCCACCAGTGGAAACAGGGGAAATAGCAATCAGCCCCAGCATTTT
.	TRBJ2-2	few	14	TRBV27	CASSPGVKTGELFF	TGTGCCAGCAGTCCAGGGGTAAAGACCGGGGAGCTGTTTTTT
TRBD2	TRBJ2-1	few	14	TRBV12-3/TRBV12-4	CASSITGLAGVLFF	TGTGCCAGCAGCATTACGGGACTAGCGGGAGTTCTGTTCTTC
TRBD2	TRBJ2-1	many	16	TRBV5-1	CASSLGLAGGPNEQFF	TGTGCCAGCAGCTTAGGACTAGCGGGAGGGCCGAATGAGCAGTTCTTC
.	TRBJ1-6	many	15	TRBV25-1	CASSEWTSTNSPLHF	TGTGCCAGCAGTGAATGGACGTCTACCAATTCACCCCTCCACTTT
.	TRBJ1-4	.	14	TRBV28	CASSPAGGREKLFF	TGTGCCAGCAGCCCCGCCGGGGGGCGGGAAAAACTGTTTTTT
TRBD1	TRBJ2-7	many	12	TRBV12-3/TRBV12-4	CASSPGQASGYF	TGTGCCAGCAGTCCCGGACAGGCCTCCGGTTACTTC
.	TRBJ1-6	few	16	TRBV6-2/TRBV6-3	CASSNTGTVYDSPLHF	TGTGCCAGCAGCAACACCGGGACGGTGTATGATTCACCCCTCCACTTT